Each of the 25 T cell receptor beta chains below was sequenced from the same sample in a study of shared clonotypes between healthy human individuals. Profiled with immunoSEQ multiplex PCR; TCRdb holds only in-frame clones, not every one. The sample has 2 million to 2.5 million clones, 93% seen once. The sample was naive CD4+ T cells from PBMCs. The subset here: CD45RA+ positively selected. All receptors derive from a young man in good health. Some clones in this sample may be carry-over from other donors' samples.

The rearrangement links TRBV5-1 to TRBJ2-6, with 7 positions matching TRBD1. V trimming: 2 bases; J trimming: 2 bases; junction bases outside the gene matches: 4. The CDR3 sequence is 16 residues long. CDR1 SGHRS and CDR2 YFSETQ come from the germline V gene. The CDR3 protein is CASSLGQAPGANVLTF. In DNA, the CDR3 is TGCGCCAGCAGCTTAGGACAGGCCCCTGGGGCCAACGTCCTGACTTTC.

Comments on this clone: Distinct nucleotide sequences in the sample also encode this CDR3. V usage is TRBV18 and J usage is TRBJ2-1, with D possibly being TRBD2 (5 bases). V was cut by 3 bases and J by 1 base, with 10 bases left in between. The length of the CDR3 is 15 residues. CDR1 is KGHSH and CDR2 is LQKENI in the germline V gene. CDR3 loop: CASSPEGSSYNEQFF. CDR3 bases: TGTGCCAGCTCACCCGAGGGATCGTCCTACAATGAGCAGTTCTTC.

The V and J genes are TRBV15 and TRBJ1-2, with D possibly TRBD1 on 5 matching bases. Trimming left V 3 bases short and J 8 bases short, with 19 bases between. Germline V gene lookup returns CDR1 LNHNV and CDR2 YYDKDF (reference sequence). This CDR3 has 15 amino acids. CDR3 sequence reads: CATSRGRDRAEGYTF. Written as DNA, the CDR3 is TGTGCCACCAGCAGGGGCAGGGATCGGGCAGAAGGCTACACCTTC.

The chain uses TRBV7-8 and TRBJ1-3; no firm D call. The V and J ends lost 1 base and 4 bases respectively, with 11 bases between them. Germline lookup yields CDR1 SGHVS and CDR2 FQNEAQ. This CDR3 spans 15 amino acids. CDR3 loop: CASSLVSGRGNTIYF. In nucleotides, the CDR3 is TGTGCCAGCAGCTTAGTGTCGGGCAGAGGAAACACCATATATTTT.

This sequence joins TRBV30 and TRBJ2-3, with D maybe TRBD2 (6 bases). This CDR3 has 12 residues. V was trimmed by 2 bases and J by 10 bases, leaving 13 bases between them. Germline V lookup: CDR1 GTSNPN, CDR2 SVGIG (reference sequence). The CDR3 region has the DNA TGTGCCTGGAGTACCTCTAGCGATGCGCAGTATTTT. Amino acid sequence: CAWSTSSDAQYF.

This clone was observed once. The V call is TRBV28, the J call TRBJ2-7; D gene uncertain. V lost 11 bases, J lost 5 bases, and 16 bases lay in between. Germline CDR1 reads MDHEN; CDR2 reads SYDVKM. The length of the CDR3 is 12 residues. In DNA, the CDR3 is TGTGCCTCCGAGTCCCTAACCAACGAGCAGTACTTC. Its protein product is CASESLTNEQYF.

V usage is TRBV5-1 and J usage is TRBJ1-4; 9 nucleotides line up with TRBD1. The germline V gene has CDR1 SGHRS and CDR2 YFSETQ. This CDR3 region has 17 residues. V shed 4 bases, J shed 6 bases, and the junction held 13 bases outside the gene matches. The CDR3 DNA reads as TGCGCCAGCAGCGTTAGGGACAGGGAAGGGAATTATGAAAAACTGTTTTTT. Encoded protein: CASSVRDREGNYEKLFF.

Worth noting for this clone: Other DNA sequences in this sample translate to the same CDR3. This sequence joins TRBV2 and TRBJ2-3; D is uncertain. The V and J ends lost 4 bases and 0 bases respectively, with 8 bases between them. This CDR3 has 14 residues. CDR1 is SNHLY and CDR2 is FYNNEI in the germline V gene. This chain's CDR3 is CASSVGTSTDTQYF. CDR3 coding DNA: TGTGCCAGCAGTGTGGGAACTAGCACAGATACGCAGTATTTT.

This chain connects TRBV6-1 to TRBJ1-1, with 9 nucleotides matching TRBD1. This CDR3 contains 16 residues. V was pared by 1 base and J by 11 bases, with 14 bases of the junction left unmatched. Germline CDR1 reads MNHNS; CDR2 reads SASEGT. Written as DNA, the CDR3 is TGTGCCAGCAGTGAAGACGGGGACAGGGTTCTTAGTAGGGCTTTCTTT. Protein product: CASSEDGDRVLSRAFF.

Points on this clone: The sample carries other DNA sequences with the same CDR3. The chain joins TRBV7-9 to TRBJ1-1; D is perhaps TRBD1 (5 bases). CDR1 is SEHNR and CDR2 is FQNEAQ in the germline V gene (reference sequence). V gave up 4 bases and J gave up 3 bases, with 9 bases separating them. The CDR3 is 13 residues long. The CDR3 reads CASSSQGDTEAFF. The DNA of the CDR3 is TGTGCCAGCAGCTCCCAGGGTGACACTGAAGCTTTCTTT.

This clone occurred a few times. Other DNA sequences in this sample translate to the same CDR3. The V call is TRBV20-1, the J call TRBJ1-1; D is undetermined. The germline V gene has CDR1 DFQATT and CDR2 SNEGSKA (reference sequence). V lost 3 bases and J 1 base, leaving 3 bases between the germline ends. The CDR3 is 11 residues long. CDR3 DNA sequence: TGCAGTGCTAGGGAGAACACTGAAGCTTTCTTT. It codes for CSARENTEAFF.

The J gene is TRBJ2-3, the V gene TRBV28, with 12 bases identical to TRBD2. Per germline, CDR1 MDHEN and CDR2 SYDVKM. This CDR3 has 15 residues. V shed 6 bases and J 3 bases; nucleotides not matched to a gene: 4. CDR3 residues: CASRGTSGWTDTQYF. For the CDR3, the DNA is TGTGCCAGCAGGGGGACTAGCGGGTGGACAGATACGCAGTATTTT.

The chain combines TRBV6-1 with TRBJ2-7, with a weak D call TRBD1 (5 bases). Germline lookup yields CDR1 MNHNS and CDR2 SASEGT. V lost 3 bases to trimming and J lost 4 bases, with 19 bases between them. CDR3 length: 16 amino acids. CDR3 sequence reads: CASSDEGHGENYEQYF. As DNA, the CDR3 is TGTGCCAGCAGTGACGAAGGACACGGAGAGAATTACGAGCAGTACTTC.

This clone is a singleton in its sample. Other DNA sequences in this specimen translate into the identical CDR3. The genes are TRBV5-1 and TRBJ1-2; TRBD1 matches 10 bases. The CDR3 extends over 14 amino acids. J was trimmed by 8 bases and V by 4 bases; bases with no gene match: 8. CDR1 is SGHRS and CDR2 is YFSETQ in the germline V gene. CDR3 residues: CASSPGTGVYGYTF. The CDR3 DNA is TGCGCCAGCAGCCCCGGGACAGGGGTCTACGGCTACACCTTC.

This chain connects TRBV6-1 to TRBJ1-4, with 9 nucleotides matching TRBD1. This CDR3 spans 14 amino acids. The V gene's germline CDR1 is MNHNS and CDR2 SASEGT. With 8 bases clipped from V and 7 bases from J, the junction kept 8 bases outside the gene matches. The CDR3 region has the DNA TGTGCCAGCGGCCGGGACAGGGCCGCTGAAAAACTGTTTTTT. It yields the protein CASGRDRAAEKLFF.

The rearrangement links TRBV7-2 to TRBJ1-1; D not resolved. The CDR3 consists of 15 residues. CDR1 is SGHTA, CDR2 FQGNSA, per germline. V lost 2 bases, J lost 0 bases, and 10 bases lay in between. This CDR3 reads CASSLRRAMNTEAFF. The CDR3 DNA reads TGTGCCAGCAGCTTAAGGAGGGCCATGAACACTGAAGCTTTCTTT.

The CDR3 DNA follows: TGTGCCAGTAGTATGAATAGGGCTGGGGCCAACGTCCTGACTTTC. Translating gives CASSMNRAGANVLTF. V gene TRBV19 combines with J gene TRBJ2-6; D remains ambiguous. The germline V gene encodes CDR1 LNHDA and CDR2 SQIVND (reference sequence). This CDR3 region has 15 residues. V lost 3 bases, J lost 2 bases, and 8 bases lay in between.

Regarding this clone: The same CDR3 can be traced to other DNA sequences in this sample. The V gene is TRBV29-1, the J gene TRBJ1-2; 7 nucleotides align to TRBD1. This CDR3 contains 11 residues. V shed 4 bases and J 7 bases; nucleotides not matched to a gene: 3. CDR1 SQVTM and CDR2 ANQGSEA come from the germline V gene. In DNA, the CDR3 is TGCAGCGTTGGCCGGGACAGTGGCTACACCTTC. As protein: CSVGRDSGYTF.

The chain recombines TRBV9 with TRBJ2-2; D perhaps matches TRBD1 (5 bases). Germline V gene sequence: CDR1 SGDLS, CDR2 YYNGEE. Between the trimmed V and J ends, which lost 3 bases and 5 bases, there was a span of 14 bases. There are 15 residues in the CDR3. The chain's CDR3 is CASSETPKGTGELFF. The CDR3, as DNA: TGTGCCAGCAGCGAGACCCCTAAGGGGACCGGGGAGCTGTTTTTT.

The gene calls are TRBV5-4 and TRBJ1-1, with D maybe TRBD1 (5 bases). Germline lookup yields CDR1 SGHNT and CDR2 YYREEE (reference sequence). V lost 3 bases and J 5 bases, leaving 17 bases between the germline ends. The CDR3 sequence is 15 residues long. For the CDR3, the DNA is TGTGCCAGCAGCTGGGCCCTTGGGGGATATACTGAAGCTTTCTTT. It yields the protein CASSWALGGYTEAFF.

The chain uses TRBV2 and TRBJ2-3; no clear D gene. Per germline, CDR1 SNHLY and CDR2 FYNNEI. The CDR3 consists of 12 residues. V dropped 5 bases and J dropped 4 bases, with 7 bases sitting between them. The DNA of the CDR3 is TGTGCCAGCAGTTTGGACGCAGATACGCAGTATTTT. It yields the protein CASSLDADTQYF.

This chain joins TRBV28 and TRBJ2-3; tentatively, D is TRBD2 (5 bases). The V gene's germline CDR1 is MDHEN and CDR2 SYDVKM. The CDR3 is 14 residues long. V was trimmed by 6 bases and J by 5 bases, leaving 15 bases between them. CDR3 DNA: TGTGCCAGCAGGACACTAGGCCCCGAAGATACGCAGTATTTT. This codes for CASRTLGPEDTQYF.

The rearrangement joins TRBV11-2 to TRBJ2-1, with 9 bases matching TRBD2. V was pared by 1 base and J by 5 bases, with 6 bases of the junction left unmatched. The CDR3 runs 16 residues. Per the germline V gene, CDR1 is SGHAT and CDR2 is FQNNGV. CDR3 protein: CASSLAWLAGNNEQFF. The CDR3, as DNA: TGTGCCAGCAGCTTAGCCTGGCTAGCGGGGAACAATGAGCAGTTCTTC.

The CDR3 region is CASSLAYSSYNEQFF. Written as DNA, the CDR3 is TGTGCCAGCAGCTTAGCATATTCCTCCTACAATGAGCAGTTCTTC. The chain uses TRBV7-2 and TRBJ2-1; D gene ambiguous. The CDR3 covers 15 residues. The germline V gene has CDR1 SGHTA and CDR2 FQGNSA. V lost 0 bases and J lost 0, with 6 bases in between.

This sequence joins TRBV28 and TRBJ2-3; 8 bases align to TRBD2. The CDR3 loop spans 16 amino acids. V was pared by 3 bases and J by 6 bases, with 11 bases of the junction left unmatched. Looked up from germline, CDR1 is MDHEN and CDR2 is SYDVKM. CDR3 bases: TGTGCCAGCAGTTTGGGACTAGGGAGGGGTACGGATACGCAGTATTTT. It is translated as CASSLGLGRGTDTQYF.